The source of this T cell receptor (beta chain) is a study of spatial heterogeneity in lung cancer. This clonotype was counted between two and nine times. Time point specified: blood at routine non-recurrence follow-up after resection. In each case, whole RNA from tumor, nontumor lung or frozen PBMC was sequenced unsorted. TCR cDNA molecules each had a unique molecular identifier. TCRdb fed the 5' RACE reads into MiXCR, producing one record per CDR3 protein. The table has around 20,000 distinct CDR3 sequences, 9% to 10% seen once. The origin of this receptor is a male donor with early-stage non-small cell lung cancer. The source was PBMCs, collected at follow-up.

In DNA, the CDR3 is TGCAGTGCTAGAAAGAACCCAGGGAGCGAGCAGTACTTC. Its protein is CSARKNPGSEQYF. The rearrangement joins TRBV20-1 to TRBJ2-7, with D perhaps given as TRBD1 or TRBD2 (5 bases each). Germline-derived CDR1 and CDR2 are DFQATT and SNEGSKA (reference sequence). The CDR3 consists of 13 residues. Trimming shortened V by 2 bases and J by 6 bases, and 14 bases separated the two germline ends.